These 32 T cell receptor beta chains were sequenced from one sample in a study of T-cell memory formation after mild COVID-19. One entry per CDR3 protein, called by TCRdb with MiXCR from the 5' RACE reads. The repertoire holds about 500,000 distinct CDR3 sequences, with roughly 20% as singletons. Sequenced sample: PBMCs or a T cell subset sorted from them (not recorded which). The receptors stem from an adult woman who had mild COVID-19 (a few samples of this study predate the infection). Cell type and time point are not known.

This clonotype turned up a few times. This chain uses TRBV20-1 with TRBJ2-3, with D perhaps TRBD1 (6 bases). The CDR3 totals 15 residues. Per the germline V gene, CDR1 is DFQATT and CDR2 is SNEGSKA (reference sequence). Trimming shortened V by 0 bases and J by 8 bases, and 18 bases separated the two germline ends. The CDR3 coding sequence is TGCAGTGCTAGAGATTCGGGAACAGGGAAGGGTACGCAGTATTTT. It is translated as CSARDSGTGKGTQYF.

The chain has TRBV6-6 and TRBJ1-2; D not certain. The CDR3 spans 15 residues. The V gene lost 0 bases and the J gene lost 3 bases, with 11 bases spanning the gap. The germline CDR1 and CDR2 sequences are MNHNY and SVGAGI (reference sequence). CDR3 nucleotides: TGTGCCAGCAGTTACTCGTTGGCGTCGGACTATGGCTACACCTTC. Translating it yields CASSYSLASDYGYTF.

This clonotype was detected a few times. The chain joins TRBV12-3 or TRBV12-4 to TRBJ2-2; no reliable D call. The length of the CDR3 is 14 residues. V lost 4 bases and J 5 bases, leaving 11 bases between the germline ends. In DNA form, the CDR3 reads TGTGCCAGCAGTTCCCGTCCTGGGACCGGGGAGCTGTTTTTT. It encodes CASSSRPGTGELFF.

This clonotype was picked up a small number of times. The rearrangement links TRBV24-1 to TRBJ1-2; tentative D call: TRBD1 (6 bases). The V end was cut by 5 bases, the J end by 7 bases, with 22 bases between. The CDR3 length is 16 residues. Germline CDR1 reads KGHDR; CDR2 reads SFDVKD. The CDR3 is CATSVLNREARTGYTF. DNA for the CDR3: TGTGCCACCAGTGTCTTAAACAGGGAGGCGAGAACTGGCTACACCTTC.

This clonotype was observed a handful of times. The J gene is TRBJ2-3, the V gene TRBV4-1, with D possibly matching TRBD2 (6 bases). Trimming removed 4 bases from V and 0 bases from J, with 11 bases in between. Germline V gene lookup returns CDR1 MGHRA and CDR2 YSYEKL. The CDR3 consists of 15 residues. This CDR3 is CASSPSGHSTDTQYF. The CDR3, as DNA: TGCGCCAGCAGCCCCAGCGGGCACAGCACAGATACGCAGTATTTT.

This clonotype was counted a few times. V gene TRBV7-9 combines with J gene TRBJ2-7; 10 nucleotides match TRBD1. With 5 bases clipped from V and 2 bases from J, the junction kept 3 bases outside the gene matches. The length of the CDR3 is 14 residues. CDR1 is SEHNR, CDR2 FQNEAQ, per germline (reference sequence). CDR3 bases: TGTGCCAGCAGCGAGACAGGGGGCGCCTACGAGCAGTACTTC. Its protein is CASSETGGAYEQYF. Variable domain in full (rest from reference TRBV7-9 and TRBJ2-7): DTGVSQNPRHKITKRGQNVTFRCDPISEHNRLYWYRQTLGQGPEFLTYFQNEAQLEKSRLLSDRFSAERPKGSFSTLEIQRTEQGDSAMYLCASSETGGAYEQYFGPGTRLTVT.

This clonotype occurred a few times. As DNA, the CDR3 is TGTGCCAGCGGGGACAGGGGGCGAGGTGAAAAACTGTTTTTT. Its protein is CASGDRGRGEKLFF. This chain joins TRBV12-3 or TRBV12-4 and TRBJ1-4, with 12 bases aligning to TRBD1. The CDR3 length is 14 residues. After removal of 8 bases from V and 7 bases from J, the junction contained 5 bases not matched to a gene.

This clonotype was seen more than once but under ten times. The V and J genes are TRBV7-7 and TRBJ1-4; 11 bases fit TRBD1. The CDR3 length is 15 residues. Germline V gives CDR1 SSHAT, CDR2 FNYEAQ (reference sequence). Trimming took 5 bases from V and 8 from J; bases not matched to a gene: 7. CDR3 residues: CASSPGQGAGEKLFF. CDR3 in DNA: TGTGCCAGCAGCCCTGGACAGGGGGCCGGGGAAAAACTGTTTTTT.

The CDR3 loop is CASSPGTSGSTEQYF. The CDR3 DNA reads as TGTGCCAGCTCACCAGGGACTAGCGGGAGTACCGAGCAGTACTTC. This sequence joins TRBV18 and TRBJ2-7, with TRBD2 identical over 14 bases. The ends lost 2 bases at V and 6 bases at J; junction bases unmatched: 3. The CDR3 length is 15 residues. Germline V gene lookup returns CDR1 KGHSH and CDR2 LQKENI.

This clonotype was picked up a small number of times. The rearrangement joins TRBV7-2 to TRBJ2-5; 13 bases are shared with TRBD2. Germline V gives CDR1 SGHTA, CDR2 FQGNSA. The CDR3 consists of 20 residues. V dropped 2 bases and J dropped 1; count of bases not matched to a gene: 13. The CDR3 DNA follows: TGTGCCAGCAGCTTATCTCGGACTAGCGGGGGTGATGTTTTCCAAGAGACCCAGTACTTC. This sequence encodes CASSLSRTSGGDVFQETQYF.

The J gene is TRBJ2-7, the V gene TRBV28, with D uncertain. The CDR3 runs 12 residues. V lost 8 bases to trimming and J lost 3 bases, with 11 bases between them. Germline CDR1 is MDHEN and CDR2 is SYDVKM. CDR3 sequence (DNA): TGTGCCAGCTCCATTGGGAACTACGAGCAGTACTTC. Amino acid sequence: CASSIGNYEQYF.

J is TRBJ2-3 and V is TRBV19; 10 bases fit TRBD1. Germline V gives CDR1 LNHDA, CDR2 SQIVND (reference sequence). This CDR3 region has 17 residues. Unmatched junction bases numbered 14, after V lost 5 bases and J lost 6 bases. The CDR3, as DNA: TGTGCCAGTAGTCTCCGAGCGGGACAGGGGATGGTGGATACGCAGTATTTT. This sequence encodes CASSLRAGQGMVDTQYF.

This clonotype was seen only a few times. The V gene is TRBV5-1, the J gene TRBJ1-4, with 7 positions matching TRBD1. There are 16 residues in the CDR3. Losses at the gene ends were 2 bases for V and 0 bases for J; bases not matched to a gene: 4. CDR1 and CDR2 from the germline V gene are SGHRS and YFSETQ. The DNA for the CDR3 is TGCGCCAGCAGCTTACAGGGGTTAGCAACTAATGAAAAACTGTTTTTT. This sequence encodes CASSLQGLATNEKLFF.

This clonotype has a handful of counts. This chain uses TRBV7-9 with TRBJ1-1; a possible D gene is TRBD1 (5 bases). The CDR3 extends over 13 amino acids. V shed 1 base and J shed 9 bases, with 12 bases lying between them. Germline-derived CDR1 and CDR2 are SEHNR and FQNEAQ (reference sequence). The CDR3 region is CASSLGQGYQAFF. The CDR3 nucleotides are TGTGCCAGCAGCTTAGGGCAGGGTTACCAAGCTTTCTTT.

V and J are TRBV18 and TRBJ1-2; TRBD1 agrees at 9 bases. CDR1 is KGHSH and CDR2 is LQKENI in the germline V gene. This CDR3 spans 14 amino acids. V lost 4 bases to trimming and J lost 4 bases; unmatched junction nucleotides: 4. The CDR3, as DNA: TGTGCCAGCTCACAAGGGACAGGGAGCTATGGCTACACCTTC. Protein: CASSQGTGSYGYTF.

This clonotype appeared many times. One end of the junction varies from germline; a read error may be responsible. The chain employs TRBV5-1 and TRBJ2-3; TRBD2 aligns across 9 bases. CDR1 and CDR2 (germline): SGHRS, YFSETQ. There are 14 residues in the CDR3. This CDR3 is CASSSSGGTDTQYF. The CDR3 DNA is TGTGCCAGCAGCTCTAGCGGGGGCACAGATACGCAGTATTTT. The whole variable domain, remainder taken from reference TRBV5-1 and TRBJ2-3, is KAGVTQTPRYLIKTRGQQVTLSCSPISGHRSVSWYQQTPGQGLQFLFEYFSETQRNKGNFPGRFSGRQFSNSRSEMNVSTLELGDSALYLCASSSSGGTDTQYFGPGTRLTVL.

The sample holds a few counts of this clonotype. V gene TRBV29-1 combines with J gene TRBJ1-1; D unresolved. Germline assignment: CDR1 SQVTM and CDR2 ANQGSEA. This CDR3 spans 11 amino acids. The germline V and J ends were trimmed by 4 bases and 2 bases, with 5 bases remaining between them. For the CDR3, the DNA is TGCAGCGTTGCGTCAAACACTGAAGCTTTCTTT. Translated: CSVASNTEAFF.

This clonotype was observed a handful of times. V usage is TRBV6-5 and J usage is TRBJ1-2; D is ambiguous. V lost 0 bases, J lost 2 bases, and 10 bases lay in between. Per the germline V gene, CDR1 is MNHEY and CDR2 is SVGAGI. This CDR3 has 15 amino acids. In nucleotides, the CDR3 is TGTGCCAGCAGTTACTCACGGGGAGGGAACTATGGCTACACCTTC. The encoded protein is CASSYSRGGNYGYTF.

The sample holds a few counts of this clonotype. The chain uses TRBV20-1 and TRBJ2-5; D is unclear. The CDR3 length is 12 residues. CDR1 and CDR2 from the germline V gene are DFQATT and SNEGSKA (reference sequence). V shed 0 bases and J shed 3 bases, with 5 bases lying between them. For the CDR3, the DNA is TGCAGTGCTAGAGACCTAGAAGAGACCCAGTACTTC. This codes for CSARDLEETQYF.

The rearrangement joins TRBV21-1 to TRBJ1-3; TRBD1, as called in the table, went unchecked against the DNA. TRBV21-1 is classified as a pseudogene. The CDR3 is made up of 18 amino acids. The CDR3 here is CASSGTGGQKDGGNTIYF. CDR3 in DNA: TGTGCCAGCAGCGGGACAGGGGGTCAAAAAGATGGTGGAAACACCATATATTTT.

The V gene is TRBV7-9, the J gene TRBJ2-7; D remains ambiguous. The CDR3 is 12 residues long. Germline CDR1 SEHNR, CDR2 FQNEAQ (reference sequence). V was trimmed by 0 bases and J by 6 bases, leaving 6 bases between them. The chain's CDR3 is CASSLASGEQYF. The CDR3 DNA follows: TGTGCCAGCAGCTTAGCTTCGGGCGAGCAGTACTTC. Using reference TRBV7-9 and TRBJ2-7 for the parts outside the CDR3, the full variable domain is DTGVSQNPRHKITKRGQNVTFRCDPISEHNRLYWYRQTLGQGPEFLTYFQNEAQLEKSRLLSDRFSAERPKGSFSTLEIQRTEQGDSAMYLCASSLASGEQYFGPGTRLTVT.

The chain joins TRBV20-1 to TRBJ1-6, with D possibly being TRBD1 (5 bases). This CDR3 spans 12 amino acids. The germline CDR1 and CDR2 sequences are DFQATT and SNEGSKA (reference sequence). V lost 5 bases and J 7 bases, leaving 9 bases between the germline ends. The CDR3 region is CSAPGPNSPLHF. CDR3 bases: TGCAGTGCTCCAGGGCCCAATTCACCCCTCCACTTT.

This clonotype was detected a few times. This chain's CDR3 is CASSPGQGYNEQYF. The CDR3 DNA sequence: TGCGCCAGCAGCCCTGGACAGGGGTACAACGAGCAGTACTTC. The V call is TRBV5-1, the J call TRBJ2-7; 9 bases are a match to TRBD1. V lost 4 bases to trimming and J lost 5 bases; unmatched junction nucleotides: 7. CDR3 length: 14 amino acids. Germline V lookup: CDR1 SGHRS, CDR2 YFSETQ.

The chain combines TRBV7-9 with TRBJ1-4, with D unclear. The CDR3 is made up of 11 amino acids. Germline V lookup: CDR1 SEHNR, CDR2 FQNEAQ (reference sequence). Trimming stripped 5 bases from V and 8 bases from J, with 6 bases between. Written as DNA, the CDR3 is TGTGCCAGCAGCGTACAGGAAAAACTGTTTTTT. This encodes CASSVQEKLFF.

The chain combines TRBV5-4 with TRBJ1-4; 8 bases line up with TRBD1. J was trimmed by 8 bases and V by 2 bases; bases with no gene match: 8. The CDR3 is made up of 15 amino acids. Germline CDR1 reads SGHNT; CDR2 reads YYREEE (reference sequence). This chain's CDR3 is CASSFDRGPKEKLFF. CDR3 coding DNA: TGTGCCAGCAGCTTTGACAGGGGCCCCAAGGAAAAACTGTTTTTT. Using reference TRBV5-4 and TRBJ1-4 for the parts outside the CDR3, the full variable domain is ETGVTQSPTHLIKTRGQQVTLRCSSQSGHNTVSWYQQALGQGPQFIFQYYREEENGRGNFPPRFSGLQFPNYSSELNVNALELDDSALYLCASSFDRGPKEKLFFGSGTQLSVL.

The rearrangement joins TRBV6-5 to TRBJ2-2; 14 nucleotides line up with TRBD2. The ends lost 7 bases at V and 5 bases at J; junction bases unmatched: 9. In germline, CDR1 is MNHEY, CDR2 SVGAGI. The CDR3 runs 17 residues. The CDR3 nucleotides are TGTGCCAGCACCTTGACTAGCGGGGGGGCCTTGACCGGGGAGCTGTTTTTT. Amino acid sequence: CASTLTSGGALTGELFF.

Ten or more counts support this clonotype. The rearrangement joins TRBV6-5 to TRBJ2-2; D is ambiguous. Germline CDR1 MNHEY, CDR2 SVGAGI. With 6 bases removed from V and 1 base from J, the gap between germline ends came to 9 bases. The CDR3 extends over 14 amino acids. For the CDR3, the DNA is TGTGCCAGCAGAAAACCAGGGAACACCGGGGAGCTGTTTTTT. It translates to CASRKPGNTGELFF.

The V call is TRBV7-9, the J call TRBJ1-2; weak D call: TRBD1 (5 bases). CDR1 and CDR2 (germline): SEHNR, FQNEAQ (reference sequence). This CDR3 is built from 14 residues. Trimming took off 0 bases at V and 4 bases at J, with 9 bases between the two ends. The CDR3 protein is CASSLAGTVYGYTF. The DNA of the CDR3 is TGTGCCAGCAGCTTAGCCGGGACGGTCTATGGCTACACCTTC.

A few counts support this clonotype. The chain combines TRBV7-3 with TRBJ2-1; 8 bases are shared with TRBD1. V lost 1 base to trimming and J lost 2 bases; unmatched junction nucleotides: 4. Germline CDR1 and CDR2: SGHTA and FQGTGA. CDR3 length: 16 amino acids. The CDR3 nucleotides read TGTGCCAGCAGCTTAAAGCAGGGGGCCGCCTACAATGAGCAGTTCTTC. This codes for CASSLKQGAAYNEQFF.

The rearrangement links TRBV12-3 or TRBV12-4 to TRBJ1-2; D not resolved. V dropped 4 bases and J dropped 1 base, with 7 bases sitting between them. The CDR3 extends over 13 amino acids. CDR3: CASSSGSNYGYTF. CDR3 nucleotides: TGTGCCAGCAGTTCCGGGAGTAACTATGGCTACACCTTC.

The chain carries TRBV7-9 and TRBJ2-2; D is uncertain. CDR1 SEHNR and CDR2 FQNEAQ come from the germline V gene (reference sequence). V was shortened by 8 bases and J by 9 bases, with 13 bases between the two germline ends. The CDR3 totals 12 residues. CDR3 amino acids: CASLSPLRELFF. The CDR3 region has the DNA TGTGCCAGCCTTTCTCCGCTGAGGGAGCTGTTTTTT.

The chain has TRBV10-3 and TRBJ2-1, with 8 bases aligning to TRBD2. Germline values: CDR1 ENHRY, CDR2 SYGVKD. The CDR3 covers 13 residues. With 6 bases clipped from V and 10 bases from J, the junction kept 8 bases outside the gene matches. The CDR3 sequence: CAIRGLEGDEQFF. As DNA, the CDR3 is TGTGCCATCAGGGGACTAGAGGGAGACGAGCAGTTCTTC.